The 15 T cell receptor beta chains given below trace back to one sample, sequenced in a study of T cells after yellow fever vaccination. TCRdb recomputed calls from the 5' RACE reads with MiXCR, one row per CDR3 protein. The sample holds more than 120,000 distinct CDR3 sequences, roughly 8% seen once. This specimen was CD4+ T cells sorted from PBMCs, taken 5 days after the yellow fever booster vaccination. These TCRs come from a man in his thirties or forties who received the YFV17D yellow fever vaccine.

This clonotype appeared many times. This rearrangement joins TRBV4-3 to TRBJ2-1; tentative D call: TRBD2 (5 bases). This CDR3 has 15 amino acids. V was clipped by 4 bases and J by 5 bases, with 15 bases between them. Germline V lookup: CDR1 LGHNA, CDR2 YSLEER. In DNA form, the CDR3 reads TGCGCCAGCAGCCCCCAGAGAGGGCTAAACAATGAGCAGTTCTTC. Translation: CASSPQRGLNNEQFF.

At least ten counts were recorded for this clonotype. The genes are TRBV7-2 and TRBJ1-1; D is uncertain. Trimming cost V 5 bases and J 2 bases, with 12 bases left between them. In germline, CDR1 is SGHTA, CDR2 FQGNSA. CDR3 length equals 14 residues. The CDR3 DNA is TGTGCCAGCAGCCCAAGTCAGGCCAACACTGAAGCTTTCTTT. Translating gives CASSPSQANTEAFF.

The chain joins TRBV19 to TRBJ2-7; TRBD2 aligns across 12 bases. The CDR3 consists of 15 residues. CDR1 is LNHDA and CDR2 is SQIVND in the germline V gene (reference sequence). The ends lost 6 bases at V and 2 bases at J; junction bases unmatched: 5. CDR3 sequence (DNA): TGTGCCAGTAGCCAACTAGCGGGAGGCCCCTACGAGCAGTACTTC. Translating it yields CASSQLAGGPYEQYF.

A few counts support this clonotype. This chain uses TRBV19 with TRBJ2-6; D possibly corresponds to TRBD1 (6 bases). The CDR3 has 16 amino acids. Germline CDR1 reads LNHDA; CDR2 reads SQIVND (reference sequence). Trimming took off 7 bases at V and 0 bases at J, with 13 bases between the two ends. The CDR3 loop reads CASKHRVGSGANVLTF. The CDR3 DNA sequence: TGTGCCAGTAAACACAGGGTTGGCTCTGGGGCCAACGTCCTGACTTTC.

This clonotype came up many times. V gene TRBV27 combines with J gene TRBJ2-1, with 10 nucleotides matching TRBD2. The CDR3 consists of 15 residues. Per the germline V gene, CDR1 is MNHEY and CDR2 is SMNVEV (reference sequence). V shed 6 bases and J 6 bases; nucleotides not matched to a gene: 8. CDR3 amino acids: CASSRLAGAVNEQFF. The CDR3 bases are TGTGCCAGCAGCAGGCTAGCGGGAGCAGTCAATGAGCAGTTCTTC.

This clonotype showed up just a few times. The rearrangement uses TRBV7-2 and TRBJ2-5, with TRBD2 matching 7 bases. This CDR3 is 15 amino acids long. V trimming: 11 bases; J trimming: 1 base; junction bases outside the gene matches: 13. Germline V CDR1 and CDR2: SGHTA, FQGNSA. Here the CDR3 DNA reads TGTGCCGGGACCAGAGCTAGCGGTCTCCAAGAGACCCAGTACTTC. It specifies CAGTRASGLQETQYF.

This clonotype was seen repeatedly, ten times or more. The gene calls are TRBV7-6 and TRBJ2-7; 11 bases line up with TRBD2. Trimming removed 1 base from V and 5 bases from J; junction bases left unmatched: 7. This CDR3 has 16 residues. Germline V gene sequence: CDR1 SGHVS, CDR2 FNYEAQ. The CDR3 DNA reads TGTGCCAGCAGCTTAGAGGCTAGCGGGAGGCCCCACGAGCAGTACTTC. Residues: CASSLEASGRPHEQYF.

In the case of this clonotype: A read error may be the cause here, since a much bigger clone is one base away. CDR3 loop: CSAQEGTNHETQYF. For the CDR3, the DNA is TGCAGTGCCCAAGAAGGGACTAACCACGAGACCCAGTACTTC. J is TRBJ2-5 and V is TRBV20-1, with TRBD2 identical over 7 bases. CDR3 size: 14 residues. The germline CDR1 and CDR2 sequences are DFQATT and SNEGSKA (reference sequence).

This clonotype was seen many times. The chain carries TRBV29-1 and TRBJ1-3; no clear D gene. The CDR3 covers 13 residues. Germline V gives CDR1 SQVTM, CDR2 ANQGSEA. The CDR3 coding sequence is TGCTCTACCCGACCGATATCTGGAAACACCATATATTTT. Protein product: CSTRPISGNTIYF. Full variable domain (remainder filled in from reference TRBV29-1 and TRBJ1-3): SAVISQKPSRDICQRGTSLTIQCQVDSQVTMMFWYRQQPGQSLTLIATANQGSEATYESGFVIDKFPISRPNLTFSTLTVSNMSPEDSSIYLCSTRPISGNTIYFGEGSWLTVV.

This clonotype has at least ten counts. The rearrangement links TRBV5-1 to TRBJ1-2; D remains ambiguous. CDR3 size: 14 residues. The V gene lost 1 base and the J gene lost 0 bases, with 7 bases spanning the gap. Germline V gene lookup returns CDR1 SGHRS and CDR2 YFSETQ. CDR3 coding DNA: TGCGCCAGCAGCTTGCTAAATCCTAACTATGGCTACACCTTC. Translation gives CASSLLNPNYGYTF.

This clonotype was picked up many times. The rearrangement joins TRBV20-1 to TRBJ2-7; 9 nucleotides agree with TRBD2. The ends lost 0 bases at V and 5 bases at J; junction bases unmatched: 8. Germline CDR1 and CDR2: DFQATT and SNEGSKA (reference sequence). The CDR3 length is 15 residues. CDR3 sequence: CSARDLVAGVDEQYF. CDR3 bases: TGCAGTGCTAGAGATCTAGTAGCGGGAGTAGACGAGCAGTACTTC.

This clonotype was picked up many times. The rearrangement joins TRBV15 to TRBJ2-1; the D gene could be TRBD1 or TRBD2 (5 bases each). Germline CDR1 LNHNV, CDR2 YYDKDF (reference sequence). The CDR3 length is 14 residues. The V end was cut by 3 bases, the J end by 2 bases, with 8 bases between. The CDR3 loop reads CATSRRGPYNEQFF. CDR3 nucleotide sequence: TGTGCCACCAGCAGGAGGGGACCCTACAATGAGCAGTTCTTC.

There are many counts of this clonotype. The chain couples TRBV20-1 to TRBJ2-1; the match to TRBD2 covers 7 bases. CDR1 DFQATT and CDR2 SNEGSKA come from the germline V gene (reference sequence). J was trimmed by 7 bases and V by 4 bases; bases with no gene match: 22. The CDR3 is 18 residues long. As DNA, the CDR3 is TGCAGTGCTAAACGGTCTGATCCAGGCGGGAGTCGGGGTAATGAGCAGTTCTTC. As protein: CSAKRSDPGGSRGNEQFF.

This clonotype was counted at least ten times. The CDR3 loop is CASYRGNEQFF. The CDR3 DNA sequence: TGTGCCAGCTACAGGGGGAATGAGCAGTTCTTC. The rearrangement uses TRBV6-5 and TRBJ2-1; 8 nucleotides agree with TRBD1. Per the germline V gene, CDR1 is MNHEY and CDR2 is SVGAGI. Trimming at V came to 8 bases and at J to 7 bases, leaving 1 base not matched to a gene. This CDR3 is 11 amino acids long.

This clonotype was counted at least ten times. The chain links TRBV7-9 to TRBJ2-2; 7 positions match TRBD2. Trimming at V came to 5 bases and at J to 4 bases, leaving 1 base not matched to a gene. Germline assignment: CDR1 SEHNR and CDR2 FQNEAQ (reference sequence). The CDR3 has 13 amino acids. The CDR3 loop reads CASSASGTGELFF. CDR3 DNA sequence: TGTGCCAGCAGCGCTAGCGGCACCGGGGAGCTGTTTTTT.